The 3 T cell receptor beta chains listed next were all sequenced from one sample in a study of high-grade serous ovarian cancer treatment subgroups. TCRdb keeps only in-frame clones here, not all; method: immunoSEQ multiplex PCR. Among about 1,600 clones, approximately 70% were seen once, and the ten largest hold approximately 13%. Tumor samples were obtained before definitive surgery or chemotherapy. Sequenced sample: tumor tissue. Receptor source: a human donor with high-grade serous ovarian cancer.

For this clone: This specimen includes other DNA sequences encoding the same CDR3. The J gene is TRBJ1-5, the V gene TRBV30, with no clear D. V was clipped by 0 bases and J by 4 bases, with 7 bases between them. CDR3 size: 13 residues. Germline CDR1 and CDR2: GTSNPN and SVGIG (reference sequence). The CDR3 loop reads CAWSVAGNQPQHF. DNA of the CDR3: TGTGCCTGGAGTGTAGCCGGTAATCAGCCCCAGCATTTT.

The chain is built from TRBV11-2 and TRBJ1-1, with D hard to call. V lost 4 bases, J lost 5 bases, and 17 bases lay in between. Germline CDR1 is SGHAT and CDR2 is FQNNGV. The CDR3 loop spans 15 amino acids. CDR3 in amino acids: CASSSLTGGQTEAFF. DNA of the CDR3: TGTGCCAGCAGCTCCCTCACGGGAGGGCAGACTGAAGCTTTCTTT.

This clone is judged large (0.1 to 1%). The chain joins TRBV7-9 to TRBJ2-7, with 7 bases matching TRBD1. The CDR3 covers 15 residues. In germline, CDR1 is SEHNR, CDR2 FQNEAQ (reference sequence). J lost 2 bases, V lost 3 bases, and 7 bases had no gene match. The CDR3 loop reads CASSFVTGNAYEQYF. The DNA for the CDR3 is TGTGCCAGCAGCTTCGTGACAGGGAACGCCTACGAGCAGTACTTC.